Listed here are 20 T cell receptor beta chains from one sample, sequenced in a study of human T cells and chemical hapten exposure. Using its own MiXCR run on the RACE reads, TCRdb lists one record per CDR3 protein. Of 95,000 to 150,000 distinct CDR3 sequences in the sample, around 11% are singletons; the top ten hold approximately 2.5%. Time point specified: patch test 3, about 24 weeks after DPC sensitization. Treatment given: therapeutic diphenylcyclopropenone sensitization with weekly scalp DPC. Specimen: whole blood, collected in connection with sensitization to the hapten diphenylcyclopropenone (DPC). All receptors derive from a woman aged 45-60 years with alopecia areata. Some clones in this sample may be carry-over from other donors' samples.

The V and J genes are TRBV7-2 and TRBJ1-5, with D tentatively TRBD1 (6 bases). CDR3 length: 14 residues. Germline lookup yields CDR1 SGHTA and CDR2 FQGNSA. The germline V and J ends were trimmed by 5 bases and 3 bases, with 11 bases remaining between them. The CDR3: CASSRDRINQPQHF. Written as DNA, the CDR3 is TGTGCCAGCAGCCGTGACAGGATCAATCAGCCCCAGCATTTT.

The table lists this clonotype with many counts. The rearrangement joins TRBV7-2 to TRBJ2-4; D might be TRBD2 (6 bases). CDR3 length equals 16 residues. The V and J ends lost 0 bases and 1 base respectively, with 10 bases between them. CDR1 and CDR2 (germline): SGHTA, FQGNSA. The CDR3 DNA reads TGTGCCAGCAGCTTAGCGGGAGGATGGGCCAAAAACATTCAGTACTTC. Its translation: CASSLAGGWAKNIQYF.

The V gene is TRBV9, the J gene TRBJ1-1; 9 bases line up with TRBD1. This CDR3 has 13 residues. V lost 3 bases to trimming and J lost 5 bases; unmatched junction nucleotides: 2. Germline V gene data show CDR1 as SGDLS and CDR2 as YYNGEE. CDR3: CASSGGTGTEAFF. The CDR3 DNA follows: TGTGCCAGCAGCGGAGGGACAGGGACTGAAGCTTTCTTT.

This clonotype has a handful of counts. The rearrangement uses TRBV7-8 and TRBJ2-5; D gene unclear. Germline loops: CDR1 SGHVS, CDR2 FQNEAQ. Trimming removed 5 bases from V and 1 base from J, with 11 bases in between. This CDR3 contains 14 residues. The CDR3 is CASSPRPFQETQYF. DNA for the CDR3: TGTGCCAGCAGCCCGCGGCCCTTCCAAGAGACCCAGTACTTC.

This sequence joins TRBV24-1 and TRBJ2-3; 8 positions match TRBD2. The CDR3 is 14 amino acids. V gave up 6 bases and J gave up 0 bases; unmatched junction bases: 1. Germline V lookup: CDR1 KGHDR, CDR2 SFDVKD. The CDR3 loop is CATSQRGSTDTQYF. The DNA for the CDR3 is TGTGCCACCAGTCAGCGGGGGAGCACAGATACGCAGTATTTT.

The table lists this clonotype with many counts. The chain joins TRBV5-1 to TRBJ1-5; TRBD1 agrees at 8 bases. With 4 bases clipped from V and 6 bases from J, the junction kept 6 bases outside the gene matches. Germline lookup yields CDR1 SGHRS and CDR2 YFSETQ. The CDR3 contains 14 residues. The CDR3: CASSAGQGGQPQHF. CDR3 sequence (DNA): TGCGCCAGCAGCGCTGGACAGGGCGGTCAGCCCCAGCATTTT. The full variable domain, with the rest looked up from reference TRBV5-1 and TRBJ1-5, is KAGVTQTPRYLIKTRGQQVTLSCSPISGHRSVSWYQQTPGQGLQFLFEYFSETQRNKGNFPGRFSGRQFSNSRSEMNVSTLELGDSALYLCASSAGQGGQPQHFGDGTRLSIL.

This chain joins TRBV27 and TRBJ1-2; 9 bases match TRBD1. The CDR3 contains 17 residues. The V segment lost 4 bases and the J segment 8 bases; nucleotides outside the gene matches: 17. From germline, CDR1 is MNHEY and CDR2 SMNVEV (reference sequence). The CDR3 spells CASSSGDRDSPERGYTF. The CDR3 DNA reads as TGTGCCAGCAGTTCGGGGGACAGGGACTCCCCCGAGAGAGGCTACACCTTC.

The chain employs TRBV7-2 and TRBJ1-3; D may be TRBD1 (5 bases). The CDR3 contains 15 residues. V was trimmed by 1 base and J by 0 bases, leaving 7 bases between them. The germline V gene encodes CDR1 SGHTA and CDR2 FQGNSA. The CDR3 sequence: CASSLVGASGNTIYF. CDR3 DNA: TGTGCCAGCAGCTTAGTCGGGGCCTCTGGAAACACCATATATTTT.

This clonotype has just a few counts. The gene calls are TRBV20-1 and TRBJ2-7; D is unclear. This CDR3 contains 14 residues. Germline V CDR1 and CDR2: DFQATT, SNEGSKA (reference sequence). Trimming cost V 0 bases and J 6 bases, with 15 bases left between them. CDR3: CSARDRLVYREQYF. DNA of the CDR3: TGCAGTGCTAGAGATCGGCTAGTTTATCGCGAGCAGTACTTC.

This clonotype was picked up a small number of times. The chain combines TRBV29-1 with TRBJ1-3; the D gene is possibly TRBD1 (5 bases). Germline V lookup: CDR1 SQVTM, CDR2 ANQGSEA. Trimming took off 2 bases at V and 4 bases at J, with 12 bases between the two ends. This CDR3 spans 14 amino acids. DNA of the CDR3: TGCAGCGTTGAATTGTGGGGGTTCGGAAACACCATATATTTT. Translated: CSVELWGFGNTIYF.

A few counts support this clonotype. The rearrangement links TRBV2 to TRBJ1-1; perhaps TRBD1 as D (6 bases). Trimming took 7 bases from V and 11 from J, leaving 17 bases between them. CDR1 and CDR2 (germline): SNHLY, FYNNEI. The CDR3 runs to 12 residues. The CDR3: CASMGALGVAFF. DNA of the CDR3: TGTGCCAGCATGGGGGCCTTGGGGGTGGCTTTCTTT.

Many counts were recorded for this clonotype. The rearrangement joins TRBV29-1 to TRBJ2-1; TRBD2 matches at 14 bases. CDR1 and CDR2 from the germline V gene are SQVTM and ANQGSEA. This CDR3 contains 14 residues. Trimming removed 5 bases from V and 7 bases from J; junction bases left unmatched: 4. The CDR3 DNA follows: TGCAGCGTTTTTCGACTAGCGGGAGGGAATGAGCAGTTCTTC. This codes for CSVFRLAGGNEQFF.

This clonotype was seen at least ten times. This sequence joins TRBV6-5 and TRBJ2-1; the match to TRBD2 covers 8 bases. With 5 bases clipped from V and 10 bases from J, the junction kept 7 bases outside the gene matches. The CDR3 length is 13 residues. Germline V gene data show CDR1 as MNHEY and CDR2 as SVGAGI. CDR3 nucleotides: TGTGCCAGCAGTGTCGGACTAGCAAAGGAGCAGTTCTTC. Residues: CASSVGLAKEQFF.

The sample holds a few counts of this clonotype. The chain carries TRBV4-1 and TRBJ1-5; D not resolved. Germline V gene sequence: CDR1 MGHRA, CDR2 YSYEKL. Trimming removed 1 base at V and 3 bases at J, with 7 bases between. CDR3 size: 14 residues. The CDR3 DNA reads TGCGCCAGCAGCCAAGGACATATCAATCAGCCCCAGCATTTT. It yields the protein CASSQGHINQPQHF.

This clonotype has a handful of counts. The chain's CDR3 is CASSPDRFPTGELFF. CDR3 sequence (DNA): TGTGCCAGCAGCCCTGACAGGTTCCCCACCGGGGAGCTGTTTTTT. The V call is TRBV11-2, the J call TRBJ2-2; maybe TRBD1 (6 bases). V was pared by 5 bases and J by 4 bases, with 14 bases between. Germline values: CDR1 SGHAT, CDR2 FQNNGV. The CDR3 covers 15 residues.

A few counts support this clonotype. The J gene is TRBJ2-3, the V gene TRBV9, with 8 positions matching TRBD2. The CDR3 covers 19 residues. Unmatched junction bases numbered 15, after V lost 3 bases and J lost 0 bases. The V gene's germline CDR1 is SGDLS and CDR2 YYNGEE. The CDR3 nucleotides are TGTGCCAGCAGCGGGGGCGCGGGGGGACCTTCACTTAGCACAGATACGCAGTATTTT. This gives the protein CASSGGAGGPSLSTDTQYF.

This clonotype showed up many times. J is TRBJ2-2 and V is TRBV20-1, with D possibly matching TRBD1 (6 bases). Germline lookup yields CDR1 DFQATT and CDR2 SNEGSKA (reference sequence). Trimming cost V 5 bases and J 6 bases, with 19 bases left between them. CDR3 length: 15 amino acids. The CDR3 protein is CSALAHQTGPGELFF. The CDR3, as DNA: TGCAGTGCTTTGGCCCATCAAACAGGGCCCGGGGAGCTGTTTTTT.

The CDR3 sequence: CASSLLAGEYTDTQYF. The CDR3 coding sequence is TGTGCCAGCAGCTTGTTAGCGGGAGAGTACACAGATACGCAGTATTTT. V and J are TRBV11-2 and TRBJ2-3; 9 bases are shared with TRBD2. Germline CDR1 is SGHAT and CDR2 is FQNNGV. This CDR3 contains 16 residues. J gave up 2 bases and V 3 bases, and 6 bases lay outside the gene matches. Supplemented by reference TRBV11-2 and TRBJ2-3, the full variable domain reads EAGVAQSPRYKIIEKRQSVAFWCNPISGHATLYWYQQILGQGPKLLIQFQNNGVVDDSQLPKDRFSAERLKGVDSTLKIQPAKLEDSAVYLCASSLLAGEYTDTQYFGPGTRLTVL.

This clonotype was counted only a few times. This chain links TRBV7-6 with TRBJ2-7; 7 bases are shared with TRBD1. The CDR3 extends over 15 amino acids. J gave up 0 bases and V 5 bases, and 7 bases lay outside the gene matches. The germline CDR1 and CDR2 sequences are SGHVS and FNYEAQ. DNA for the CDR3: TGTGCCAGCAGCATATCACAGGGGAGCTCCTACGAGCAGTACTTC. Translated: CASSISQGSSYEQYF.

This clonotype was observed a handful of times. V and J are TRBV6-5 and TRBJ2-5; D is uncertain. The V end lost 4 bases, the J end lost 5 bases, and 11 bases lay between the germline ends. Germline-derived CDR1 and CDR2 are MNHEY and SVGAGI. The CDR3 covers 13 residues. The DNA of the CDR3 is TGTGCCAGCAGTTTTTATACCTCCGAGACCCAGTACTTC. Translating gives CASSFYTSETQYF.